The rows below give T cell receptor beta chains drawn from one sample of a study of cytomegalovirus exposure and HLA in healthy donors. Libraries were prepared by immunoSEQ multiplex PCR; TCRdb keeps only in-frame clonotypes and omits some of them. The table records around 130,000 clones, 75% to 85% of them present only once. What was sequenced was PBMCs. All receptors come from a woman between 40 and 55 years old in good health and CMV-seronegative. CDR3s include the opening cysteine and the closing phenylalanine or tryptophan. D genes are given only for firm matches. Clone size is shown for a subset of rows, as once, few, many or a class of expanded clone.

TRBV7-2	-	TRBJ1-1	-	TGTGCCAGCAGCCGGACACGGGGGACTGAAGCTTTCTTT	CASSRTRGTEAFF
TRBV4-1	TRBD1	TRBJ1-2	-	TGCGCCAGCAGCCCCTTGTCCATAGTAGACAGGGCCACGGACTATGGCTACACCTTC	CASSPLSIVDRATDYGYTF
TRBV5-6	-	TRBJ1-3	-	TGTGCCAGCAGCTTGTTTCAGGGATCAGGAAACACCATATATTTT	CASSLFQGSGNTIYF
TRBV7-2	TRBD2	TRBJ2-5	-	TGTGCCAGCAGCTTAACCGCGGGGGGAGGAAAGACCCAGTACTTC	CASSLTAGGGKTQYF
TRBV20-1	TRBD1	TRBJ2-1	-	TGCAGTGCCCGACAGGGCAATGAGCAGTTCTTC	CSARQGNEQFF
TRBV6-5	TRBD1	TRBJ1-2	-	TGTGCCAGCAGTTACGCAGGGACAGGGATCTATGGCTACACCTTC	CASSYAGTGIYGYTF
TRBV28	-	TRBJ2-3	-	TGTGCCAGCAGCCGCGGGCAGGGGGGCCCAGATACGCAGTATTTT	CASSRGQGGPDTQYF
TRBV27	-	TRBJ2-1	-	TGTGCCAGCAGTCTCACAGGGAGCTCCTACAATGAGCAGTTCTTC	CASSLTGSSYNEQFF
TRBV28	-	TRBJ1-2	-	TGTGCCAGCAGTTTAAGCCTACAGGGTCCTGGCGGCTACACCTTC	CASSLSLQGPGGYTF
TRBV7-9	-	TRBJ1-4	-	TGTGCCAGCAGCTTAAATCAGGCGGAAAAACTGTTTTTT	CASSLNQAEKLFF
TRBV6-5	-	TRBJ1-2	-	TGTGCCAGCAGCTCCTCCCCCAGGGCCTATGGCTACACCTTC	CASSSSPRAYGYTF
TRBV27	TRBD1	TRBJ1-1	-	TGTGCCAGCAGTTTCGGGCGACAGGGTGAAGCTTTCTTT	CASSFGRQGEAFF
TRBV7-6	-	TRBJ1-6	-	TGTGCCAGCAGCTATAACAGGAATTCACCCCTCCACTTT	CASSYNRNSPLHF
TRBV11-2	TRBD2	TRBJ2-1	-	TGTGCCAGCAGCTTAGAGCCTAGCGGGAGCAATGAGCAGTTCTTC	CASSLEPSGSNEQFF
TRBV7-2	-	TRBJ1-4	once	TGTGCCAGCAGCTTAGAAGGGACTCCCACGGTGGGTGAAAAACTGTTTTTT	CASSLEGTPTVGEKLFF
TRBV29-1	-	TRBJ2-5	-	TGCAGCGGGACAGGGACTAGCTGGGCGGAGACCCAGTACTTC	CSGTGTSWAETQYF
TRBV28	TRBD1	TRBJ2-5	-	TGTGCCAGCTGGACAGGGTCAGAGACCCAGTACTTC	CASWTGSETQYF
TRBV11-3	TRBD1	TRBJ2-5	-	TGTGCCAGCAGCCCCCGAACAGGGGTGGGGGAGACCCAGTACTTC	CASSPRTGVGETQYF
TRBV28	TRBD1	TRBJ2-6	few	TGTGCCAGCAGTTTATCCGGGACAGGATCTGGGGCCAACGTCCTGACTTTC	CASSLSGTGSGANVLTF
TRBV29-1	TRBD1	TRBJ1-2	-	TGCAGCGTAGACGACAGGGCCAACTATGGCTACACCTTC	CSVDDRANYGYTF
TRBV6-4	-	TRBJ2-3	-	TGTGCCAGCAGCGAGGCCGGAGCGTCAGATACGCAGTATTTT	CASSEAGASDTQYF
TRBV11-2	-	TRBJ2-5	-	TGTGCCAGCAGCTTTCAGGGGTCGGGGACCCAGTACTTC	CASSFQGSGTQYF
TRBV29-1	-	TRBJ2-1	-	TGCAGCGTTGAAGAGGGGAGTCTAGCGAATGAGCAGTTCTTC	CSVEEGSLANEQFF
TRBV7-3	TRBD1	TRBJ2-1	-	TGTGCCAGCAGCTTAGGACAGGGGGGCTACAATGAGCAGTTCTTC	CASSLGQGGYNEQFF